This T cell receptor beta chain appears in the sequencing data of a study of identical twins. This clonotype was recorded at least ten times. Its cognate antigen is unknown. TCRdb re-derived calls from the 5' RACE reads in MiXCR, one entry per CDR3 protein. The sample yields roughly 690,000 distinct CDR3 sequences, over 5% seen once. Study-wide results and caveats: Carriage of fewer insertions was seen in abundant cord blood beta clonotypes, whereas memory repertoires showed none.

Germline loops: CDR1 MDHEN, CDR2 SYDVKM. V lost 4 bases and J lost 0, with 10 bases in between. CDR3 size: 15 residues. The sequence was collected from a man younger than 35 in good health. J is TRBJ2-4 and V is TRBV28; D not resolved. The material sequenced was naive T cells sorted from blood. In DNA, the CDR3 is TGTGCCAGCAGTTCCCTTGCCAGAGCCAAAAACATTCAGTACTTC. Its translation is CASSSLARAKNIQYF. The variable domain in full, completed from reference TRBV28 and TRBJ2-4, reads DVKVTQSSRYLVKRTGEKVFLECVQDMDHENMFWYRQDPGLGLRLIYFSYDVKMKEKGDIPEGYSVSREKKERFSLILESASTNQTSMYLCASSSLARAKNIQYFGAGTRLSVL.